The 29 T cell receptor beta chains below were found in one sample sequenced in a study of T cells in Graves' hyperthyroidism and ophthalmopathy. The source material, RNA transcripts, was used to amplify TCR beta CDR3 regions. An initial round of RT-PCR targeting the TCR CDR3 relied on the HTBI primer set. Each CDR3 protein gets one entry after TCRdb re-called the multiplex PCR reads with MiXCR. The data show under 450,000 distinct CDR3 sequences, roughly 14% seen once. Sequenced sample: blood. The receptors here all came from a man between 25 and 39 years old with Graves' hyperthyroidism that later progressed to Graves' ophthalmopathy.

The table lists this clonotype with a few counts. One end of the junction fails to match germline, which may point to a read error. V usage is TRBV7-9 and J usage is TRBJ2-1; D may be TRBD1 or TRBD2 (5 bases each). The CDR3 runs to 16 residues. The germline gives CDR1 SEHNR, CDR2 FQNEAQ (reference sequence). CDR3 region: CASSFRELLPYNGQFF. The CDR3 region has the DNA TGTGCCAGCAGCTTCAGGGAGCTTTTACCCTACAATGGGCAGTTCTTC.

This clonotype appeared many times. The chain recombines TRBV11-2 with TRBJ1-1, with D possibly being TRBD1 (5 bases). The length of the CDR3 is 14 residues. Trimming took 1 base from V and 7 from J, leaving 13 bases between them. Germline values: CDR1 SGHAT, CDR2 FQNNGV. CDR3 nucleotide sequence: TGTGCCAGCAGCTTAGTCATGCGGGGGGGTGAAGCTTTCTTT. It translates to CASSLVMRGGEAFF.

This clonotype was observed a handful of times. This chain links TRBV30 with TRBJ1-5; D is ambiguous. CDR1 is GTSNPN, CDR2 SVGIG, per germline (reference sequence). V was trimmed by 1 base and J by 1 base, leaving 8 bases between them. The CDR3 totals 14 residues. This CDR3 reads CAWSGLRSNQPQHF. DNA of the CDR3: TGTGCCTGGAGTGGTCTCCGGAGCAATCAGCCCCAGCATTTT.

In its sample, this clonotype was seen many times. The gene calls are TRBV12-3 or TRBV12-4 and TRBJ2-4, with TRBD2 matching 15 bases. CDR3 length equals 18 residues. Trimming cost V 5 bases and J 0 bases; bases outside gene matches: 5. The CDR3 bases are TGTGCCAGCAGTACCGGGACTAGCGGGGGGCAAGCCAAAAACATTCAGTACTTC. Protein product: CASSTGTSGGQAKNIQYF.

The chain has TRBV11-2 and TRBJ2-5, with D possibly matching TRBD1 (6 bases). V was pared by 5 bases and J by 0 bases, with 10 bases between. Per the germline V gene, CDR1 is SGHAT and CDR2 is FQNNGV. This CDR3 is built from 14 residues. In DNA, the CDR3 is TGTGCCAGCAGCCCCGGACAGAACCAAGAGACCCAGTACTTC. It translates to CASSPGQNQETQYF.

Ten or more counts support this clonotype. The chain uses TRBV2 and TRBJ2-1; D is possibly TRBD1 or TRBD2 (7 bases each). Germline CDR1 reads SNHLY; CDR2 reads FYNNEI. The CDR3 is 13 amino acids. V was shortened by 6 bases and J by 9 bases, with 15 bases between the two germline ends. The CDR3 here is CASRDREGSEQFF. DNA for the CDR3: TGTGCCAGCAGAGACAGGGAGGGCAGTGAGCAGTTCTTC.

This clonotype was recorded only once. The CDR3 ends on some other residue instead of the conserved phenylalanine or tryptophan, so this is likely a read error. V usage is TRBV6-5 and J usage is TRBJ2-4, with 7 bases that match TRBD1. The CDR3 is made up of 16 amino acids. The germline gives CDR1 MNHEY, CDR2 SVGAGI. After removal of 0 bases from V and 0 bases from J, the junction contained 2 bases not matched to a gene. The CDR3: CASSYSQGLAKNIQYL. As DNA, the CDR3 is TGTGCCAGCAGTTACTCACAGGGGTTAGCCAAAAACATTCAGTACCTC.

This clonotype was picked up a small number of times. The gene calls are TRBV12-3 or TRBV12-4 and TRBJ2-3; D may be TRBD2 (7 bases). The CDR3 consists of 13 residues. Trimming shortened V by 6 bases and J by 4 bases, and 11 bases separated the two germline ends. The CDR3 sequence: CASSRRGPDTQYF. Written as DNA, the CDR3 is TGTGCCAGCAGCCGGCGGGGGCCAGATACGCAGTATTTT.

This clonotype was seen only a few times. V usage is TRBV29-1 and J usage is TRBJ1-1; D may be TRBD1 (6 bases). Trimming stripped 1 base from V and 8 bases from J, with 17 bases between. The V gene's germline CDR1 is SQVTM and CDR2 ANQGSEA. The CDR3 covers 14 residues. The CDR3 coding sequence is TGCAGCGTTGAAGGGACAGATAACACTGTCGAAGCTTTCTTT. Its translation is CSVEGTDNTVEAFF.

The chain employs TRBV6-2 or TRBV6-3 and TRBJ2-1; 8 bases align to TRBD2. The CDR3 has 13 residues. Trimming at V came to 7 bases and at J to 4 bases, leaving 3 bases not matched to a gene. CDR1 is MNHEY and CDR2 is SVGEGT in the germline V gene. The DNA of the CDR3 is TGTGCCAGCATGGCGGGGGGATACAATGAGCAGTTCTTC. Amino acid sequence: CASMAGGYNEQFF.

V and J are TRBV6-6 and TRBJ1-3, with no clear D. V dropped 0 bases and J dropped 1 base, with 16 bases sitting between them. The CDR3 extends over 18 amino acids. Germline V gene lookup returns CDR1 MNHNY and CDR2 SVGAGI (reference sequence). Here the CDR3 reads CASSYSWTYITSGNTIYF. The CDR3 DNA reads TGTGCCAGCAGTTACTCCTGGACGTACATAACTTCTGGAAACACCATATATTTT.

Details on this clonotype: A much larger clone differs from this one at a single base, so this may be a read error. This chain links TRBV20-1 with TRBJ1-1; no firm D call. Germline assignment: CDR1 DFQATT and CDR2 SNEGSKA (reference sequence). The CDR3 contains 14 residues. DNA of the CDR3: TGCAGTGCCCTATGGGTCCACTCCAACACTGAAGCTTGCTTT. Translated, it gives CSALWVHSNTEACF.

This clonotype was observed many times. The CDR3 DNA reads TGTGCCAGCAGTTCCCTTACAGGGGTCGAGCAGTACTTC. Encoded protein: CASSSLTGVEQYF. The chain employs TRBV28 and TRBJ2-7; 7 nucleotides agree with TRBD1. Trimming at V came to 4 bases and at J to 6 bases, leaving 6 bases not matched to a gene. The CDR3 totals 13 residues. The germline CDR1 and CDR2 sequences are MDHEN and SYDVKM.

There are many counts of this clonotype. The chain carries TRBV24-1 and TRBJ2-3; TRBD2 matches at 7 bases. Trimming took 7 bases from V and 1 from J; bases not matched to a gene: 7. From germline, CDR1 is KGHDR and CDR2 SFDVKD. This CDR3 contains 15 residues. Here the CDR3 reads CATRSGGSGTDTQYF. DNA for the CDR3: TGTGCCACCAGATCGGGGGGTTCTGGCACAGATACGCAGTATTTT.

In this sample, this clonotype turned up a few times. The rearrangement uses TRBV18 and TRBJ2-3; D may be TRBD1 or TRBD2 (5 bases each). The CDR3 has 15 residues. Trimming took 3 bases from V and 4 from J, leaving 14 bases between them. CDR1 is KGHSH, CDR2 LQKENI, per germline. Here the CDR3 DNA reads TGTGCCAGCTCACCGTCGACCGGGGCAGCAGATACGCAGTATTTT. The encoded protein is CASSPSTGAADTQYF.

V gene TRBV12-3 or TRBV12-4 combines with J gene TRBJ2-2; perhaps TRBD1 as D (7 bases). V was trimmed by 3 bases and J by 7 bases, leaving 18 bases between them. The CDR3 sequence is 16 residues long. CDR3 DNA sequence: TGTGCCAGCAGTTTCGGGCAGGGGGGATTCGGCGGGGAGCTGTTTTTT. It specifies CASSFGQGGFGGELFF.

There are a few counts of this clonotype. V is TRBV2 and J is TRBJ2-1; 12 positions agree with TRBD2. V dropped 4 bases and J dropped 10; count of bases not matched to a gene: 11. CDR1 is SNHLY and CDR2 is FYNNEI in the germline V gene. The CDR3 length is 16 residues. The CDR3 sequence: CASSGTSGGTRGEQFF. CDR3 in DNA: TGTGCCAGCAGTGGAACTAGCGGGGGGACGCGGGGCGAGCAGTTCTTC.

This clonotype was seen many times. The genes are TRBV14 and TRBJ2-7; no clear D gene. Germline V gene sequence: CDR1 SGHDN, CDR2 FVKESK. The CDR3 spans 15 residues. Trimming removed 1 base from V and 7 bases from J, with 17 bases in between. In nucleotides, the CDR3 is TGTGCCAGCAGCCAAGGCGGCAGCGCATCGTGGGAGCAGTACTTC. Its protein product is CASSQGGSASWEQYF.

The table lists this clonotype with a few counts. V gene TRBV12-3 or TRBV12-4 combines with J gene TRBJ2-5; D remains ambiguous. The CDR3 consists of 14 residues. V shed 6 bases and J shed 7 bases, with 18 bases lying between them. The CDR3 loop reads CASSRRADPGTQYF. For the CDR3, the DNA is TGTGCCAGCAGCCGAAGGGCGGACCCAGGGACCCAGTACTTC.

The chain employs TRBV4-2 and TRBJ1-6; D possibly corresponds to TRBD1 (6 bases). This CDR3 has 16 amino acids. CDR1 LGHNA and CDR2 YNFKEQ come from the germline V gene. V was trimmed by 0 bases and J by 6 bases, leaving 12 bases between them. In DNA form, the CDR3 reads TGTGCCAGCAGCCAAGAGGGGGGGGCAGTTAATTCACCCCTCCACTTT. Protein: CASSQEGGAVNSPLHF.

The chain couples TRBV10-3 to TRBJ1-2; TRBD1 might be the D (6 bases). Per germline, CDR1 ENHRY and CDR2 SYGVKD. The CDR3 extends over 14 amino acids. The V gene lost 6 bases and the J gene lost 2 bases, with 13 bases spanning the gap. CDR3 coding DNA: TGTGCCATCAGCATCAAGGGACAAAACTATGGCTACACCTTC. As protein: CAISIKGQNYGYTF.

This clonotype was seen ten or more times. The chain combines TRBV2 with TRBJ1-2; TRBD1 matches at 7 bases. V was clipped by 10 bases and J by 0 bases; unmatched bases: 14. Germline V gene sequence: CDR1 SNHLY, CDR2 FYNNEI. The CDR3 contains 16 residues. This CDR3 is CATLRGGGGPNYGYTF. The DNA of the CDR3 is TGTGCCACTCTTCGCGGAGGGGGCGGCCCTAACTATGGCTACACCTTC.

This clonotype has only a few counts. V is TRBV29-1 and J is TRBJ1-2; possible D gene TRBD1, 6 bases. The germline V gene encodes CDR1 SQVTM and CDR2 ANQGSEA. This CDR3 spans 13 amino acids. The ends were cut back, 8 bases at V and 4 bases at J, with 17 bases in the middle. The CDR3: CSTSEGGSYGYTF. The CDR3 nucleotides read TGCAGCACCTCCGAGGGGGGCAGCTATGGCTACACCTTC.

This rearrangement joins TRBV12-3 or TRBV12-4 to TRBJ2-2; D call uncertain. With 1 base removed from V and 5 bases from J, the gap between germline ends came to 11 bases. The CDR3 has 15 residues. This CDR3 is CASSLVGHWTGELFF. The DNA for the CDR3 is TGTGCCAGCAGTTTAGTCGGGCACTGGACCGGGGAGCTGTTTTTT.

This clonotype came up many times. The genes are TRBV27 and TRBJ2-7; D possibly corresponds to TRBD1 (7 bases). The V gene's germline CDR1 is MNHEY and CDR2 SMNVEV (reference sequence). The CDR3 runs 14 residues. Trimming cost V 0 bases and J 7 bases, with 13 bases left between them. CDR3: CASSLSEGAGEQYF. As DNA, the CDR3 is TGTGCCAGCAGTTTATCGGAGGGGGCTGGGGAGCAGTACTTC.

This clonotype was seen only a few times. V is TRBV13 and J is TRBJ2-1, with D possibly TRBD2 on 7 matching bases. The CDR3 loop spans 15 amino acids. CDR1 and CDR2 from the germline V gene are PRHDT and FYEKMQ (reference sequence). V gave up 4 bases and J gave up 8 bases, with 18 bases separating them. This chain's CDR3 is CASSSSGGGQYEQFF. For the CDR3, the DNA is TGTGCCAGCAGCTCCTCTGGGGGGGGGCAGTATGAGCAGTTCTTC.

This clonotype was recorded many times. V and J are TRBV2 and TRBJ2-7; 10 nucleotides line up with TRBD2. The germline CDR1 and CDR2 sequences are SNHLY and FYNNEI. V lost 5 bases and J lost 3; bases outside the gene matches: 7. The CDR3 runs 15 residues. The CDR3 region has the DNA TGTGCCAGCAGTATGGAGCGGGGGGGCCACTACGAGCAGTACTTC. Protein sequence: CASSMERGGHYEQYF.

This clonotype was seen ten or more times. The chain recombines TRBV11-2 with TRBJ2-1, with 11 bases that match TRBD2. The germline V gene encodes CDR1 SGHAT and CDR2 FQNNGV. V was pared by 0 bases and J by 4 bases, with 5 bases of the junction left unmatched. CDR3 length equals 17 residues. The CDR3 sequence: CASSLDPSGGSYNEQFF. The DNA for the CDR3 is TGTGCCAGCAGCTTAGATCCTAGCGGGGGGTCATACAATGAGCAGTTCTTC.

This chain joins TRBV9 and TRBJ2-5; TRBD1 might be the D (5 bases). Looked up from germline, CDR1 is SGDLS and CDR2 is YYNGEE. This CDR3 is built from 15 residues. Trimming shortened V by 0 bases and J by 0 bases, and 9 bases separated the two germline ends. CDR3 loop: CASSVAAGHQETQYF. The CDR3 DNA is TGTGCCAGCAGCGTAGCCGCAGGGCACCAAGAGACCCAGTACTTC.